This TCR beta chain was recorded in a study of cytomegalovirus exposure and HLA in healthy donors. General study points: Cytomegalovirus association was listed for about 170 TCR beta chains. In an earlier analysis, about 87% or about 30%: the productive usage of most TCR beta V segments.

Primers for the PCR totalled 60 Vbeta and 13 Jbeta. Generated by immunoSEQ multiplex PCR, the TCRdb table keeps only in-frame clones and is missing some. Of 70,000 to 95,000 clones in the sample, approximately 72% are singletons; the top ten hold about 9.5%. CDR1 and CDR2 (germline): MNHEY, SVGAGI. Trimming left V 0 bases short and J 8 bases short, with 14 bases between. CDR3 length equals 16 residues. With regard to this clone: The antigen is unknown.

The chain is built from TRBV6-5 and TRBJ1-6; D is perhaps TRBD1 (6 bases). Sequencing was carried out using PBMCs. The receptor was isolated from a man aged 25-45 years in good health and CMV-seropositive. The CDR3 is CASSYSSGGRHSPLHF. DNA of the CDR3: TGTGCCAGCAGTTACTCGAGTGGGGGCCGGCATTCACCCCTCCACTTT.